This T cell receptor (beta chain) derives from a study of cytomegalovirus exposure and HLA in healthy donors. Overall study findings and caveats: What a later analysis reportedly showed was that an Asian-associated ancestry cluster had fewer N-insertions than the roughly 720-donor mean. Later on, analysis showed that most CMV-associated TCR beta chains appeared to be HLA-restricted. Donor immune exposure was known only as CMV serostatus.

The CDR3 runs to 17 residues. Germline V lookup: CDR1 SGHRS, CDR2 YFSETQ. J lost 1 base, V lost 4 bases, and 5 bases had no gene match. PCR amplification relied on 60 Vbeta primers (plus 13 Jbeta primers). Authors' processing steps: Around 10 million shared chains were among about 80 million unique TCR beta chains counted in a later analysis. Method: immunoSEQ multiplex PCR; TCRdb's copy keeps in-frame clones and lacks some. That table gives V, J and clone size, and the DNA gave D and trimming. This table has around 200,000 clones, 65% to 80% appearing once. With respect to this clone: The antigen remains undetermined.

The chain has TRBV5-1 and TRBJ2-3; TRBD2 agrees at 14 bases. Sequencing used PBMCs. The source is a girl between 2 and 10 years old in good health and CMV-seronegative. The CDR3 region is CASSPGLAGVGTDTQYF. The CDR3 DNA reads TGCGCCAGCAGCCCGGGACTAGCGGGAGTCGGCACAGATACGCAGTATTTT.